This record covers a single TCR beta chain. The CDR3 extends over 13 amino acids. Germline V lookup: CDR1 SGHAT, CDR2 FQNNGV. The V end lost 1 base, the J end lost 6 bases, and 9 bases lay between the germline ends. This sample was included in a study of shared clonotypes between healthy human individuals. Naive-designated CD8 cells lacked CD45RO, were positively enriched for CCR7, and omitted terminally differentiated effector memory CD45RA+ cells. Measured with immunoSEQ multiplex PCR; TCRdb has only the in-frame clones, and not every one. The profile shows around 650,000 clones, about 95% of them singletons.

J is TRBJ1-1 and V is TRBV11-2; D might be TRBD1 (5 bases). The source is a woman aged 30 to 39 in good health. Sequencing was performed on naive CD8+ T cells sorted from blood. The CDR3 loop is CASSLVARAEAFF. For the CDR3, the DNA is TGTGCCAGCAGCTTAGTCGCCAGGGCTGAAGCTTTCTTT.